This T cell receptor beta chain was captured in a study of cytomegalovirus exposure and HLA in healthy donors. The wider study: Inside one of the first data releases sat around 86 million unique TCRs taken from HLA-typed donors.

Study-wide results and caveats: Reportedly, fewer N-insertions than the 666-donor mean appeared in an Asian-associated ancestry cluster in a later analysis.

Trimming at V came to 4 bases and at J to 7 bases, leaving 9 bases not matched to a gene. CDR1 is LGHNA and CDR2 is YSLEER in the germline V gene. CDR3 length: 16 residues. It was with 60 Vbeta and 13 Jbeta primers that the PCR ran. The repertoire was sequenced with immunoSEQ multiplex PCR; TCRdb's copy has only in-frame clones and lacks some. The repertoire holds approximately 110,000 clones, with around 80% as singletons. Concerning this clone: Its antigen is not identified.

The origin of this receptor is a woman in her sixties or seventies in good health and CMV-seropositive. The sample comprised PBMCs. This chain joins TRBV4-3 and TRBJ1-6; 8 bases fit TRBD1. The CDR3 nucleotides read TGCGCCAGCAGCCCTCGCGGAGGGACAGGCAATTCACCCCTCCACTTT. This encodes CASSPRGGTGNSPLHF.